The 23 T cell receptor beta chains listed next were all sequenced from one sample in a study of T cell responses to AZD1222 COVID-19 vaccine. Only in-frame clones appear in the TCRdb table, and some are missing; sequencing was by immunoSEQ multiplex PCR. In the table there are roughly 97,000 clones, around nine tenths of which are singletons. The input for sequencing was peripheral blood, taken 28 days after the second dose of the MenACWY control vaccine. These receptors were taken from an adult who received the MenACWY meningococcal vaccine as a control.

J is TRBJ1-5 and V is TRBV30; D is uncertain. CDR1 is GTSNPN and CDR2 is SVGIG in the germline V gene (reference sequence). V lost 0 bases to trimming and J lost 6 bases, with 9 bases between them. This CDR3 spans 13 amino acids. CDR3 coding DNA: TGTGCCTGGAGTGTTGATATTGGTCAGCCCCAGCATTTT. This codes for CAWSVDIGQPQHF.

V and J are TRBV5-1 and TRBJ2-7, with D perhaps matching TRBD2 (6 bases). Trimming took 4 bases from V and 3 from J, leaving 17 bases between them. Germline values: CDR1 SGHRS, CDR2 YFSETQ. The CDR3 runs 15 residues. CDR3 coding DNA: TGCGCCAGCAGCGCGATAGGGACTGGATTCTACGAGCAGTACTTC. It encodes CASSAIGTGFYEQYF.

The V call is TRBV3-1 (or the pseudogene TRBV3-2), the J call TRBJ2-1; TRBD1 aligns across 10 bases. The CDR3 is 15 residues long. The V gene's germline CDR1 is LGHDT and CDR2 YNNKEL (reference sequence). J lost 6 bases, V lost 6 bases, and 8 bases had no gene match. CDR3 protein: CASRHTGTGVNEQFF. The CDR3 region has the DNA TGTGCCAGCAGACACACCGGGACAGGGGTCAATGAGCAGTTCTTC.

The DNA of the CDR3 is TGTGCCACCAGTGATCCAACCGGGACAGGGGTCTACAATGAGCAGTTCTTC. Translating it yields CATSDPTGTGVYNEQFF. V usage is TRBV24-1 and J usage is TRBJ2-1; 10 nucleotides align to TRBD1. CDR1 is KGHDR and CDR2 is SFDVKD in the germline V gene. Unmatched junction bases numbered 7, after V lost 3 bases and J lost 3 bases. The CDR3 totals 17 residues.

V usage is TRBV28 and J usage is TRBJ1-2, with 9 bases fitting TRBD1. CDR1 and CDR2 (germline): MDHEN, SYDVKM. CDR3 size: 16 residues. J was trimmed by 4 bases and V by 5 bases; bases with no gene match: 11. The CDR3: CASSTASGTGTYGYTF. DNA for the CDR3: TGTGCCAGCAGTACCGCCTCCGGGACAGGGACCTATGGCTACACCTTC.

This chain connects TRBV25-1 to TRBJ1-2, with TRBD1 identical over 10 bases. Germline CDR1 is MGHDK and CDR2 is SYGVNS. V lost 4 bases to trimming and J lost 6 bases; unmatched junction nucleotides: 5. The length of the CDR3 is 14 residues. This chain's CDR3 is CASSGGQGINGYTF. For the CDR3, the DNA is TGTGCCAGCAGTGGGGGACAGGGGATTAATGGCTACACCTTC.

V is TRBV6-2 or TRBV6-3 and J is TRBJ2-6; TRBD1 matches 9 bases. The V segment lost 6 bases and the J segment 4 bases; nucleotides outside the gene matches: 7. CDR1 is MNHEY and CDR2 is SVGEGT in the germline V gene. This CDR3 contains 16 residues. The CDR3 coding sequence is TGTGCCAGCAGGTACAGGGGGCTGAGGGGGGCCAACGTCCTGACTTTC. It yields the protein CASRYRGLRGANVLTF.

The rearrangement uses TRBV4-1 and TRBJ1-2, with TRBD1 as a possible D gene (5 bases). Germline CDR1 reads MGHRA; CDR2 reads YSYEKL. This CDR3 contains 15 residues. Trimming left V 0 bases short and J 6 bases short, with 14 bases between. CDR3: CASSQDSSGGDGYTF. CDR3 bases: TGCGCCAGCAGCCAAGATTCCTCCGGGGGGGATGGCTACACCTTC.

This chain uses TRBV5-1 with TRBJ2-5, with a possible D match to TRBD2 (6 bases). V lost 1 base and J 1 base, leaving 11 bases between the germline ends. The CDR3 sequence is 15 residues long. Germline lookup yields CDR1 SGHRS and CDR2 YFSETQ. The CDR3 reads CASSLMGLGQETQYF. CDR3 nucleotides: TGCGCCAGCAGCTTGATGGGACTTGGCCAAGAGACCCAGTACTTC.

The chain employs TRBV4-3 and TRBJ1-6; no reliable D call. Trimming took off 0 bases at V and 8 bases at J, with 5 bases between the two ends. This CDR3 contains 13 residues. Looked up from germline, CDR1 is LGHNA and CDR2 is YSLEER. The CDR3 here is CASSQDSHSPLHF. The CDR3 bases are TGCGCCAGCAGCCAAGATTCGCATTCACCCCTCCACTTT.

The chain carries TRBV6-4 and TRBJ2-2; D may be TRBD2 (9 bases). The CDR3 consists of 16 residues. V was pared by 2 bases and J by 7 bases, with 17 bases between. In germline, CDR1 is MRHNA, CDR2 SNTAGT. CDR3 coding DNA: TGTGCCAGCAGTGACGATCTAGCGGGGACAGGCGGGGAGCTGTTTTTT. Encoded protein: CASSDDLAGTGGELFF.

This chain uses TRBV6-5 with TRBJ1-3, with TRBD1 as a possible D gene (5 bases). Trimming took 11 bases from V and 0 from J, leaving 11 bases between them. This CDR3 contains 13 residues. The V gene's germline CDR1 is MNHEY and CDR2 SVGAGI. The CDR3 bases are TGTGCCGTTGAGACAGACTCTGGAAACACCATATATTTT. As protein: CAVETDSGNTIYF.

The chain combines TRBV19 with TRBJ1-5, with TRBD1 identical over 10 bases. With 4 bases clipped from V and 4 bases from J, the junction kept 4 bases outside the gene matches. CDR3 length: 15 residues. Germline-derived CDR1 and CDR2 are LNHDA and SQIVND (reference sequence). The CDR3 protein is CASSRQGANNQPQHF. As DNA, the CDR3 is TGTGCCAGTAGTAGACAGGGGGCCAATAATCAGCCCCAGCATTTT.

This clone came up a few times. The gene calls are TRBV6-5 and TRBJ2-7, with 10 positions matching TRBD1. The CDR3 is made up of 15 amino acids. Germline V lookup: CDR1 MNHEY, CDR2 SVGAGI. Trimming cost V 2 bases and J 2 bases; bases outside gene matches: 3. CDR3 loop: CASSYRGQGTYEQYF. Written as DNA, the CDR3 is TGTGCCAGCAGTTACAGGGGACAGGGGACCTACGAGCAGTACTTC.

V gene TRBV5-4 combines with J gene TRBJ2-7; no clear D. Germline V gives CDR1 SGHNT, CDR2 YYREEE (reference sequence). The V end lost 0 bases, the J end lost 6 bases, and 10 bases lay between the germline ends. The CDR3 contains 13 residues. CDR3 sequence: CASSLGSGTEQYF. CDR3 bases: TGTGCCAGCAGCTTGGGGTCCGGTACCGAGCAGTACTTC.

This rearrangement joins TRBV5-6 to TRBJ2-7; 14 bases are a match to TRBD2. The V gene end was trimmed by 3 bases and the J gene end by 4 bases; junction bases not matched to a gene: 12. From germline, CDR1 is SGHDT and CDR2 YYEEEE. This CDR3 spans 18 amino acids. Here the CDR3 DNA reads TGTGCCAGCAGCTACCGGACTAGCGGGGGGTTTGCCCGATACGAGCAGTACTTC. Its protein is CASSYRTSGGFARYEQYF.

V and J are TRBV5-1 and TRBJ2-7, with 10 bases that match TRBD1. CDR3 length equals 15 residues. Germline CDR1 is SGHRS and CDR2 is YFSETQ. V shed 3 bases, J shed 0 bases, and the junction held 3 bases outside the gene matches. For the CDR3, the DNA is TGCGCCAGCAGCTCGGGACAGGGGAACTCCTACGAGCAGTACTTC. Translated: CASSSGQGNSYEQYF.

This chain uses TRBV27 with TRBJ1-6; tentative D call: TRBD1 (6 bases). The ends were cut back, 7 bases at V and 3 bases at J, with 13 bases in the middle. The length of the CDR3 is 15 residues. Germline CDR1 is MNHEY and CDR2 is SMNVEV (reference sequence). The CDR3 sequence: CASTQQGHYNSPLHF. In DNA form, the CDR3 reads TGTGCCAGCACCCAACAGGGTCACTATAATTCACCCCTCCACTTT.

The chain couples TRBV2 to TRBJ2-7; 7 nucleotides align to TRBD2. Germline-derived CDR1 and CDR2 are SNHLY and FYNNEI. Losses at the gene ends were 7 bases for V and 3 bases for J; bases not matched to a gene: 9. This CDR3 has 14 residues. The CDR3 DNA is TGTGCCAGCAATTTGAGCGGGGCGAACTACGAGCAGTACTTC. It encodes CASNLSGANYEQYF.

The chain links TRBV11-3 to TRBJ2-1; D might be TRBD1 (6 bases). The CDR3 loop spans 14 amino acids. V gave up 1 base and J gave up 6 bases, with 10 bases separating them. From germline, CDR1 is SGHNT and CDR2 YENEEA. The CDR3 reads CASSLVGALNEQFF. In nucleotides, the CDR3 is TGTGCCAGCAGCTTAGTGGGGGCGCTCAATGAGCAGTTCTTC. Using reference TRBV11-3 and TRBJ2-1 for the parts outside the CDR3, the full variable domain is EAGVVQSPRYKIIEKKQPVAFWCNPISGHNTLYWYLQNLGQGPELLIRYENEEAVDDSQLPKDRFSAERLKGVDSTLKIQPAELGDSAVYLCASSLVGALNEQFFGPGTRLTVL.

CDR3 DNA sequence: TGTGCCAGCAGCTTAGTGGGGGGGCCCACAGATACGCAGTATTTT. This codes for CASSLVGGPTDTQYF. The chain employs TRBV11-2 and TRBJ2-3; a weak D match, TRBD2 (7 bases). Germline V gives CDR1 SGHAT, CDR2 FQNNGV. V shed 1 base and J shed 2 bases, with 10 bases lying between them. There are 15 residues in the CDR3.

The chain has TRBV28 and TRBJ1-5, with TRBD1 matching over 7 bases. The V gene's germline CDR1 is MDHEN and CDR2 SYDVKM. The CDR3 totals 16 residues. With V trimmed by 5 bases and J by 6 bases, 13 bases remained unmatched. The CDR3 reads CASSTTDRAFSQPQHF. The CDR3 DNA reads as TGTGCCAGCAGTACGACCGACAGGGCGTTCAGTCAGCCCCAGCATTTT.

The V call is TRBV19, the J call TRBJ2-7, with 7 bases fitting TRBD1. V dropped 6 bases and J dropped 5; count of bases not matched to a gene: 10. Per germline, CDR1 LNHDA and CDR2 SQIVND (reference sequence). The CDR3 is made up of 14 amino acids. This CDR3 reads CASRLTSTGNEQYF. The CDR3 DNA follows: TGTGCCAGTAGACTCACCTCGACAGGGAACGAGCAGTACTTC.